This T cell receptor (beta chain) was identified during a study of CD8+ T cells in alopecia areata. Study details: Treated patients received oral tofacitinib, 5 to 10 mg twice daily. Tofacitinib dosing lasted 6 to 18 months, which was then followed by 6 months off drug. Whole-study results and caveats: Among the cells sequenced in scalp samples are also the resident alphabeta T cells of normal skin.

cDNA prepared by RNA extraction and subsequent reverse transcription served as the template for sequencing. Profiling relied on immunoSEQ multiplex PCR, and the TCRdb table lists in-frame clones only, not all of them. This sample carries roughly 140,000 clones, 40% to 55% of them seen once, and the ten largest clones take 0.95% to 1%. The CDR3 sequence is 15 residues long. Trimming removed 6 bases from V and 9 bases from J; junction bases left unmatched: 9. CDR1 and CDR2 from the germline V gene are SGHRS and YFSETQ. To note about this clone: What it binds is unknown.

The V call is TRBV5-1, the J call TRBJ2-1; 13 bases line up with TRBD2. Sample: CD4+ T cells sorted from blood, taken at week 0. The receptor was derived from a human donor with alopecia areata. The CDR3 bases are TGCGCCAGCACCTGGACTAGCGGGAGTACTGGTGAGCAGTTCTTC. The encoded protein is CASTWTSGSTGEQFF.